A selection of T cell receptor beta chains follows, all from one sample in a study of T-cell reconstitution after alpha-beta-depleted transplantation in children. TCRdb independently ran MiXCR on the PCR reads; one entry per CDR3 protein. The sample has about 360,000 distinct CDR3 sequences; approximately 12% are singletons. Sequencing was performed on PBMCs, taken from the stem cell graft. These receptors originate from a human donor who donated a stem cell graft to a child with Fanconi anemia. Both conserved end residues are part of each CDR3. The order of the fields is clone size, V gene, J gene, D gene, CDR3 protein, CDR3 DNA. D genes are given only for firm matches. Not all rows give a size; the values are once, few, many and, for expanded clones, a class.

clone size: NA; V gene: TRBV6-6; J gene: TRBJ2-5; D gene: NA; CDR3 protein: CASLGVEETQYF; CDR3 DNA: TGTGCCAGCTTGGGCGTAGAAGAGACCCAGTACTTC
clone size: few; V gene: TRBV5-1; J gene: TRBJ2-4; D gene: TRBD1; CDR3 protein: CASSLPLTGEGNIQYF; CDR3 DNA: TGCGCCAGCAGCTTGCCCCTTACAGGGGAAGGAAACATTCAGTACTTC
clone size: NA; V gene: TRBV5-6; J gene: TRBJ1-1; D gene: NA; CDR3 protein: CASSFVGNRAPEGEAFF; CDR3 DNA: TGTGCCAGCAGCTTCGTGGGTAACAGGGCCCCCGAGGGTGAAGCTTTCTTT
clone size: many; V gene: TRBV29-1; J gene: TRBJ2-1; D gene: NA; CDR3 protein: CSVEVSTLGNEQFF; CDR3 DNA: TGCAGCGTTGAAGTTTCCACCCTGGGCAATGAGCAGTTCTTC
clone size: NA; V gene: TRBV6-5; J gene: TRBJ1-6; D gene: NA; CDR3 protein: CASSYSDTSKLDSPLHF; CDR3 DNA: TGTGCCAGCAGTTACTCGGACACTTCGAAGTTGGATTCACCCCTCCACTTT
clone size: NA; V gene: TRBV18; J gene: TRBJ1-1; D gene: NA; CDR3 protein: CASSPTDSKTEAFF; CDR3 DNA: TGTGCCAGCTCACCTACGGACAGCAAGACTGAAGCTTTCTTT
clone size: few; V gene: TRBV7-2; J gene: TRBJ2-5; D gene: NA; CDR3 protein: CASSLYGGRISF; CDR3 DNA: TGTGCCAGCAGCTTATATGGGGGGCGGATCTCCTTC
clone size: few; V gene: TRBV5-1; J gene: TRBJ2-5; D gene: NA; CDR3 protein: CASSLGREKETQYF; CDR3 DNA: TGCGCCAGCAGCTTGGGCAGGGAGAAAGAGACCCAGTACTTC
clone size: many; V gene: TRBV7-2; J gene: TRBJ1-5; D gene: NA; CDR3 protein: CASSLGSLNNQPQHF; CDR3 DNA: TGTGCCAGCAGCTTGGGGAGCCTAAATAATCAGCCCCAGCATTTT
clone size: NA; V gene: TRBV2; J gene: TRBJ2-3; D gene: NA; CDR3 protein: CASTAPGLSTDTQYF; CDR3 DNA: TGTGCCAGCACCGCTCCGGGACTTAGCACAGATACGCAGTATTTT
clone size: NA; V gene: TRBV27; J gene: TRBJ2-7; D gene: NA; CDR3 protein: CASSLSGRTPYEQYF; CDR3 DNA: TGTGCCAGCAGTTTATCGGGTCGAACCCCCTACGAGCAGTACTTC
clone size: many; V gene: TRBV16; J gene: TRBJ1-1; D gene: NA; CDR3 protein: CASSGQWEAFF; CDR3 DNA: TGTGCCAGCAGCGGCCAATGGGAAGCTTTCTTT
clone size: few; V gene: TRBV29-1; J gene: TRBJ2-3; D gene: TRBD2; CDR3 protein: CSVGLDLADTQYF; CDR3 DNA: TGCAGCGTCGGACTAGATCTGGCAGATACGCAGTATTTT
clone size: NA; V gene: TRBV29-1; J gene: TRBJ1-2; D gene: NA; CDR3 protein: CSVLRVDGYTF; CDR3 DNA: TGCAGCGTTCTTAGGGTAGATGGCTACACCTTC
clone size: NA; V gene: TRBV29-1; J gene: TRBJ2-1; D gene: NA; CDR3 protein: CSVESTQGRYEQFF; CDR3 DNA: TGCAGCGTTGAATCTACTCAGGGGAGGTATGAGCAGTTCTTC
clone size: NA; V gene: TRBV6-4; J gene: TRBJ1-5; D gene: TRBD1; CDR3 protein: CASSRDRVHQPQHF; CDR3 DNA: TGTGCCAGCAGTCGTGACAGGGTTCATCAGCCCCAGCATTTT
clone size: NA; V gene: TRBV7-9; J gene: TRBJ1-2; D gene: NA; CDR3 protein: CASSLTGLSYGYTF; CDR3 DNA: TGTGCCAGCAGCTTGACGGGACTCAGCTATGGCTACACCTTC
clone size: NA; V gene: TRBV5-1; J gene: TRBJ2-3; D gene: NA; CDR3 protein: CASSLELQDTQYF; CDR3 DNA: TGCGCCAGCAGCTTGGAGCTACAAGATACGCAGTATTTT
clone size: many; V gene: TRBV28; J gene: TRBJ2-1; D gene: NA; CDR3 protein: CASSPPNPGFPYNEQFF; CDR3 DNA: TGTGCCAGCAGTCCACCGAACCCAGGGTTTCCCTACAATGAGCAGTTCTTC
clone size: NA; V gene: TRBV4-3; J gene: TRBJ2-5; D gene: NA; CDR3 protein: CASSQELGQETQYF; CDR3 DNA: TGCGCCAGCAGCCAAGAACTCGGCCAAGAGACCCAGTACTTC
clone size: many; V gene: TRBV29-1; J gene: TRBJ2-7; D gene: TRBD2; CDR3 protein: CSAGAAGGGYEQYF; CDR3 DNA: TGCAGCGCTGGGGCCGCCGGCGGGGGGTACGAGCAGTACTTC
clone size: NA; V gene: TRBV7-6; J gene: TRBJ1-1; D gene: NA; CDR3 protein: CASSQLVAESTEAFF; CDR3 DNA: TGTGCCAGCAGCCAATTGGTGGCAGAGAGTACTGAAGCTTTCTTT
clone size: NA; V gene: TRBV12-3/TRBV12-4; J gene: TRBJ2-4; D gene: TRBD1; CDR3 protein: CASGGGTGRSIQYF; CDR3 DNA: TGTGCCAGCGGGGGGGGGACAGGGAGGAGCATTCAGTACTTC
clone size: few; V gene: TRBV2; J gene: TRBJ2-7; D gene: NA; CDR3 protein: CASSTPDSAYEQYF; CDR3 DNA: TGTGCCAGCAGTACCCCGGACAGCGCCTACGAGCAGTACTTC
clone size: many; V gene: TRBV6-5; J gene: TRBJ2-3; D gene: TRBD1; CDR3 protein: CASSYVGQGANTQYF; CDR3 DNA: TGTGCCAGCAGTTACGTCGGACAGGGGGCGAATACGCAGTATTTT
clone size: NA; V gene: TRBV5-5; J gene: TRBJ2-2; D gene: NA; CDR3 protein: CASSLSSGPNTGELFF; CDR3 DNA: TGTGCCAGCAGCTTGAGTTCGGGGCCGAACACCGGGGAGCTGTTTTTT
clone size: many; V gene: TRBV11-1; J gene: TRBJ1-6; D gene: NA; CDR3 protein: CASSLEAGRLSSYNSPLHF; CDR3 DNA: TGTGCCAGCAGCTTAGAGGCGGGTCGTCTTAGCTCCTATAATTCACCCCTCCACTTT
clone size: NA; V gene: TRBV13; J gene: TRBJ2-5; D gene: TRBD2; CDR3 protein: CASGPGGIPGETQYF; CDR3 DNA: TGTGCCAGCGGCCCCGGGGGGATCCCGGGGGAGACCCAGTACTTC
clone size: NA; V gene: TRBV20-1; J gene: TRBJ1-5; D gene: TRBD1; CDR3 protein: CSARGPGTGAGRQPQHF; CDR3 DNA: TGCAGTGCTAGAGGCCCAGGGACAGGGGCTGGACGTCAGCCCCAGCATTTT
clone size: NA; V gene: TRBV18; J gene: TRBJ1-3; D gene: TRBD1; CDR3 protein: CASSPGQLSGNTIYF; CDR3 DNA: TGTGCCAGCTCACCGGGACAGCTCTCTGGAAACACCATATATTTT
clone size: few; V gene: TRBV5-1; J gene: TRBJ2-2; D gene: NA; CDR3 protein: CASSLAGRSGELFF; CDR3 DNA: TGCGCCAGCAGCTTGGCAGGTAGAAGCGGGGAGCTGTTTTTT
clone size: NA; V gene: TRBV3-1; J gene: TRBJ2-1; D gene: NA; CDR3 protein: CASSPPKGSYNEQFF; CDR3 DNA: TGTGCCAGCAGCCCCCCTAAGGGATCCTACAATGAGCAGTTCTTC
clone size: NA; V gene: TRBV29-1; J gene: TRBJ2-1; D gene: TRBD2; CDR3 protein: CSVSGGSSYNEQFF; CDR3 DNA: TGCAGCGTAAGCGGGGGAAGCTCCTACAATGAGCAGTTCTTC
clone size: NA; V gene: TRBV19; J gene: TRBJ2-1; D gene: TRBD1; CDR3 protein: CASRIGQGIYNEQFF; CDR3 DNA: TGTGCCAGCAGGATTGGACAGGGAATCTACAATGAGCAGTTCTTC
clone size: NA; V gene: TRBV6-2/TRBV6-3; J gene: TRBJ1-2; D gene: NA; CDR3 protein: CASSYGARSYGYTF; CDR3 DNA: TGTGCCAGCAGTTACGGTGCACGAAGCTATGGCTACACCTTC
clone size: few; V gene: TRBV29-1; J gene: TRBJ1-1; D gene: TRBD1; CDR3 protein: CSVGHPGQGAEAFF; CDR3 DNA: TGCAGCGTTGGTCATCCGGGACAGGGGGCTGAAGCTTTCTTT
clone size: few; V gene: TRBV5-1; J gene: TRBJ2-5; D gene: TRBD2; CDR3 protein: CASSLEPAGLLETQYF; CDR3 DNA: TGCGCCAGCAGCTTGGAGCCAGCGGGGCTGTTGGAGACCCAGTACTTC
clone size: NA; V gene: TRBV12-3/TRBV12-4; J gene: TRBJ1-1; D gene: NA; CDR3 protein: CASSLAAWGTEAFF; CDR3 DNA: TGTGCCAGCAGTTTAGCCGCATGGGGCACTGAAGCTTTCTTT
clone size: NA; V gene: TRBV18; J gene: TRBJ2-5; D gene: NA; CDR3 protein: CASSPPGIAETQYF; CDR3 DNA: TGTGCCAGCTCACCACCGGGGATCGCGGAGACCCAGTACTTC
clone size: NA; V gene: TRBV27; J gene: TRBJ2-1; D gene: TRBD2; CDR3 protein: CASSRLAGGLYNEQFF; CDR3 DNA: TGTGCCAGCAGTCGGCTAGCGGGGGGTCTGTACAATGAGCAGTTCTTC
clone size: few; V gene: TRBV15; J gene: TRBJ2-1; D gene: TRBD2; CDR3 protein: CATSRDIGAGGLAEQFF; CDR3 DNA: TGTGCCACCAGCAGAGATATAGGAGCGGGGGGGCTGGCTGAGCAGTTCTTC
clone size: NA; V gene: TRBV6-5; J gene: TRBJ2-7; D gene: NA; CDR3 protein: CASSYSKVSYEQYF; CDR3 DNA: TGTGCCAGCAGTTACTCGAAAGTCAGCTACGAGCAGTACTTC
clone size: few; V gene: TRBV12-3/TRBV12-4; J gene: TRBJ1-1; D gene: NA; CDR3 protein: CASSSGTSATEAFF; CDR3 DNA: TGTGCCAGCAGTTCCGGGACCTCAGCCACTGAAGCTTTCTTT
clone size: few; V gene: TRBV2; J gene: TRBJ2-5; D gene: TRBD1; CDR3 protein: CASSYRDRGRETQYF; CDR3 DNA: TGTGCCAGCAGTTACCGGGACAGGGGTCGGGAGACCCAGTACTTC
clone size: many; V gene: TRBV29-1; J gene: TRBJ1-2; D gene: NA; CDR3 protein: CSVGEDSLYGYTF; CDR3 DNA: TGCAGCGTTGGCGAGGACAGTCTCTATGGCTACACCTTC